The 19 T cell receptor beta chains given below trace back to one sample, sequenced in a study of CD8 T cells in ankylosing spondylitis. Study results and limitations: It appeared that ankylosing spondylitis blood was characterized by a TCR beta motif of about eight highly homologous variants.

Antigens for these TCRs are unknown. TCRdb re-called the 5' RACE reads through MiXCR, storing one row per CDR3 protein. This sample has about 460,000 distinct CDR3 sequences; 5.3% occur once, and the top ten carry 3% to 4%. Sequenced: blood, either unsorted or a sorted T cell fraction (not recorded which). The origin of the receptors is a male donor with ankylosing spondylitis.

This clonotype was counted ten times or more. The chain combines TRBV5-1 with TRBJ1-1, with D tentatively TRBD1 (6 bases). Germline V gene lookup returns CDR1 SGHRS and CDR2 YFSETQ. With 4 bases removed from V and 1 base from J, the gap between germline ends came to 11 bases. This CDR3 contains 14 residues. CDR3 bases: TGCGCCAGCAGCACCCAGGGGAGGAACACTGAAGCTTTCTTT. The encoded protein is CASSTQGRNTEAFF.

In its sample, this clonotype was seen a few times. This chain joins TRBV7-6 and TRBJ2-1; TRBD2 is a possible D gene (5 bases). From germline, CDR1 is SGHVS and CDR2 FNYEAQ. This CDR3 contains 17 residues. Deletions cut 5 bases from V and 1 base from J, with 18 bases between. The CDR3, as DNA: TGTGCCAGCAGCACACGTTACCGAGCGGTTTCCTACAATGAGCAGTTCTTC. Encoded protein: CASSTRYRAVSYNEQFF.

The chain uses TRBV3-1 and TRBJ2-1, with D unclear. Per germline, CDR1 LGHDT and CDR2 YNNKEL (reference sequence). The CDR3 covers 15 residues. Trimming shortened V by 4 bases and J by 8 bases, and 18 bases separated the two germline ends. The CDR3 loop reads CASSPGLDLHYEQFF. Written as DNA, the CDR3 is TGTGCCAGCAGCCCCGGGCTAGACCTACACTATGAGCAGTTCTTC.

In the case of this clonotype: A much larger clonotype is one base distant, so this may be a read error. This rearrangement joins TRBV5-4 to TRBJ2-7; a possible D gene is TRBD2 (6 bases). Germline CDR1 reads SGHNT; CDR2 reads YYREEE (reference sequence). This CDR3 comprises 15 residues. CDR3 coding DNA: TGTGCCAGCAGCCGATTCGGACTATTTTCCTGCGAGCAGTACTTC. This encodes CASSRFGLFSCEQYF.

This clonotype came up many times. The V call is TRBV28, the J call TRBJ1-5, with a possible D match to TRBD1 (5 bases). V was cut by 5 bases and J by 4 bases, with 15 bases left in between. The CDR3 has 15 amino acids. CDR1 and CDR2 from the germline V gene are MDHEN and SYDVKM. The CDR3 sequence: CASSAQGRRNQPQHF. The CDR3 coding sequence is TGTGCCAGCAGTGCCCAGGGAAGGCGGAATCAGCCCCAGCATTTT.

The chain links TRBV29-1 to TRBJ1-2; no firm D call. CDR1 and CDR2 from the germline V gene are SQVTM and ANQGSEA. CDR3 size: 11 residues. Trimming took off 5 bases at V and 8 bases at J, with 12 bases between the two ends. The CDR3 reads CSVLTGGGYTF. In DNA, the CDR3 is TGCAGCGTTTTGACGGGAGGAGGCTACACCTTC.

The CDR3 region is CASSGEGTGLKGNEQFF. CDR3 sequence (DNA): TGTGCCAGCAGCGGGGAGGGGACAGGTCTCAAGGGCAATGAGCAGTTCTTC. The chain employs TRBV2 and TRBJ2-1; D possibly corresponds to TRBD1 (8 bases). This CDR3 contains 17 residues. CDR1 and CDR2 (germline): SNHLY, FYNNEI. Trimming took off 6 bases at V and 6 bases at J, with 24 bases between the two ends.

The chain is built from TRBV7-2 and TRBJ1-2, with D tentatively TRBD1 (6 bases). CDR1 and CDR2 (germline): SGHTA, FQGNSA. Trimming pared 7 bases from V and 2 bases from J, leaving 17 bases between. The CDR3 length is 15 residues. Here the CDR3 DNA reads TGTGCCAGCAACCCGGGGGCAGGAGTAAACTATGGCTACACCTTC. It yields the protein CASNPGAGVNYGYTF.

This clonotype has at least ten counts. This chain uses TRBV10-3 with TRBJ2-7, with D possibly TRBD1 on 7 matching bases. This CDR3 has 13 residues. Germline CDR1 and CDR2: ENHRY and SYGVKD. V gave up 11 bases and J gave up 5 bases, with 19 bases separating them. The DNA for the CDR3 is TGTGCCTCACGGGGGAACAGGGGTGACGAGCAGTACTTC. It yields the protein CASRGNRGDEQYF.

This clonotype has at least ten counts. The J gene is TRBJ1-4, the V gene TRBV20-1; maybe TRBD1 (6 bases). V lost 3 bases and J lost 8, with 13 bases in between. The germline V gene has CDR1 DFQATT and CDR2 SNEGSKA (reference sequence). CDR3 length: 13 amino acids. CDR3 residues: CSARGQGMEKLFF. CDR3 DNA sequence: TGCAGTGCTAGGGGGCAGGGGATGGAAAAACTGTTTTTT.

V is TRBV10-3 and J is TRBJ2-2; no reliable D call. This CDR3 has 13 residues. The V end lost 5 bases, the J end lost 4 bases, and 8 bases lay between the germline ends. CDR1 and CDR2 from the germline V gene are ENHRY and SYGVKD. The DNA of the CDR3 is TGTGCCATCAGTCCCGTTCCCACCGGGGAGCTGTTTTTT. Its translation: CAISPVPTGELFF.

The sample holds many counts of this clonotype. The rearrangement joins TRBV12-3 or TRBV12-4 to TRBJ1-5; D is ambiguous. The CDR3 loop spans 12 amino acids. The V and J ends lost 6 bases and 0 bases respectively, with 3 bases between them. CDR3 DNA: TGTGCCAGCAGAGTTAGCAATCAGCCCCAGCATTTT. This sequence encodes CASRVSNQPQHF.

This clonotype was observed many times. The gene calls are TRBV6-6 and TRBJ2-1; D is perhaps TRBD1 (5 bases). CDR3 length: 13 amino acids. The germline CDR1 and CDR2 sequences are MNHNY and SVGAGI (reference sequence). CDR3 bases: TGTGCTTCAGGGTCCCAGACTTACAATGAGCAGTTCTTC. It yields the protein CASGSQTYNEQFF.

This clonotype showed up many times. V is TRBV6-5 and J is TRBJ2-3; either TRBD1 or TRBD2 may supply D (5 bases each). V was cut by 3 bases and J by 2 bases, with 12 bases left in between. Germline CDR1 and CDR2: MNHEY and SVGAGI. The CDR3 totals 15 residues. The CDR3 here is CASSYGGTHTDTQYF. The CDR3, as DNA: TGTGCCAGCAGTTATGGGGGAACCCACACAGATACGCAGTATTTT.

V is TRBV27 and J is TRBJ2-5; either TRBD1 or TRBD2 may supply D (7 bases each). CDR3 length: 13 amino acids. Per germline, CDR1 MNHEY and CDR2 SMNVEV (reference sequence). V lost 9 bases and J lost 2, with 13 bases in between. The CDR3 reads CASHRGGQETQYF. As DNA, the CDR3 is TGTGCCAGTCACAGGGGAGGGCAAGAGACCCAGTACTTC.

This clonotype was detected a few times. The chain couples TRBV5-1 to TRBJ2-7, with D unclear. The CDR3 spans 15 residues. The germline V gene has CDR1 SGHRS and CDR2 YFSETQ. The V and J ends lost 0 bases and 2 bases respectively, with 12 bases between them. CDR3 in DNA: TGCGCCAGCAGCTTGGGGACGGCCCAGACCTACGAGCAGTACTTC. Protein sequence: CASSLGTAQTYEQYF.

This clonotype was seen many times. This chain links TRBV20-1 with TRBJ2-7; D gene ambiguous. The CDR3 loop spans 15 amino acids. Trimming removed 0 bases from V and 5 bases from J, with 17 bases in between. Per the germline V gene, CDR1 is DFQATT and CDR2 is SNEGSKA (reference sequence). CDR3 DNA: TGCAGTGCTAGAGATTCCGCCCTTAATGGAAACGAGCAGTACTTC. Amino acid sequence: CSARDSALNGNEQYF.

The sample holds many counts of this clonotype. The CDR3 DNA follows: TGCGCCAGCAGCCCGGCTGGGGTGCCCTACGAGCAGTACTTC. Its protein product is CASSPAGVPYEQYF. The genes are TRBV5-1 and TRBJ2-7; D gene uncertain. The germline V gene encodes CDR1 SGHRS and CDR2 YFSETQ. This CDR3 is 14 amino acids long. V lost 4 bases, J lost 2 bases, and 13 bases lay in between.

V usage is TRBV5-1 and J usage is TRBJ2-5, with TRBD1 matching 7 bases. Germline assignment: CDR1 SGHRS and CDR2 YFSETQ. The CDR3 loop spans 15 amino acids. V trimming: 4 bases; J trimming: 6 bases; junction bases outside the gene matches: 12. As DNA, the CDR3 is TGCGCCAGCAGCCCTTTCACAGGGGATTCGAAGACCCAGTACTTC. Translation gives CASSPFTGDSKTQYF.